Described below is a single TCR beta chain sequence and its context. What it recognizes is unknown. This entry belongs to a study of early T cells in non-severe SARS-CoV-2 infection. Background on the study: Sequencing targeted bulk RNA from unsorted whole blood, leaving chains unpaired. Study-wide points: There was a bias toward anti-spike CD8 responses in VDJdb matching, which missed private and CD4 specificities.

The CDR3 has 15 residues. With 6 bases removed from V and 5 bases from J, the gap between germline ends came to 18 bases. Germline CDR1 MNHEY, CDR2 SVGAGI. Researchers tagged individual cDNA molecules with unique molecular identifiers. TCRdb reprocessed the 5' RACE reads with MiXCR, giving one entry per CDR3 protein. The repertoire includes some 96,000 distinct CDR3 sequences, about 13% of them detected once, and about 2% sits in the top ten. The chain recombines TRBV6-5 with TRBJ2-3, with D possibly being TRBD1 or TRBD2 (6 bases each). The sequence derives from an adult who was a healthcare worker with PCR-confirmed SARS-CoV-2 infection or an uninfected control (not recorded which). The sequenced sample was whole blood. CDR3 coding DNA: TGTGCCAGCAGCCGGGGGCGCGGATCTCAAGATACGCAGTATTTT. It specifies CASSRGRGSQDTQYF.